The clone carrying this TCR beta chain has at least ten counts. Time point given: sample taken at primary tumor resection. The donors were 55 to 80 patients with non-small cell lung cancer that was early-stage and untreated. Unsorted whole RNA from tumor, nontumor lung or frozen PBMC underwent sequencing. Each TCR cDNA molecule carried a unique molecular identifier. TCRdb re-derived calls from the 5' RACE reads in MiXCR, one entry per CDR3 protein. Of 4,200 or so distinct CDR3 sequences in the sample, around 9.4% are singletons; the top ten hold about 6.9%. This specimen comes from a study of spatial heterogeneity in lung cancer. Overall study: Unique TCR and UMI combinations averaged more than ten appearances each in raw reads.

V lost 2 bases, J lost 2 bases, and 10 bases lay in between. The CDR3 length is 15 residues. CDR1 and CDR2 from the germline V gene are MNHEY and SVGAGI. The sequence came from a female donor with early-stage non-small cell lung cancer. The chain couples TRBV6-5 to TRBJ1-5, with D possibly being TRBD1 (6 bases). The source was normal lung tissue next to the tumor, collected at surgery. The CDR3 DNA is TGTGCCAGCAGTTACAGGGCAGGGGGCAATCAGCCCCAGCATTTT. Protein: CASSYRAGGNQPQHF.